This entry is about one TCR beta chain. TCRdb's copy holds only in-frame clones and misses some; the assay was immunoSEQ multiplex PCR. The sample lists around 100,000 clones; about 88% were seen once. This sample is part of a study of blood T cell repertoires in COVID-19. The CDR3 runs to 15 residues. With 2 bases clipped from V and 6 bases from J, the junction kept 7 bases outside the gene matches. Germline lookup yields CDR1 MNHEY and CDR2 SVGEGT. The TCR sequence derives from an elderly man with acute or convalescent COVID-19. V usage is TRBV6-2 or TRBV6-3 and J usage is TRBJ1-2; 9 bases match TRBD1. The specimen was peripheral blood. The CDR3 DNA reads as TGTGCCAGCAGTTACACCGGGACAGGGAGTAATGGCTACACCTTC. Amino acid sequence: CASSYTGTGSNGYTF.